The source of this TCR beta chain is a study of T cell responses to AZD1222 COVID-19 vaccine. Study details: It was second doses at about 4 or about 12 weeks that were pooled. Study-wide results and limits: Donor demographics were predominantly white British with a female majority; clonal diversity may be underestimated.

Using immunoSEQ multiplex PCR, the repertoire was profiled, and TCRdb retains in-frame clones only, with some absent. The sample yields around 130,000 clones, approximately 94% seen once. CDR1 and CDR2 (germline): MNHEY, SVGEGT. CDR3 length equals 20 residues. Trimming took off 0 bases at V and 0 bases at J, with 23 bases between the two ends. This clone was found once. Its antigen is unidentified. The chain is built from TRBV6-2 or TRBV6-3 and TRBJ2-5; possibly TRBD1 or TRBD2 for D (5 bases each). Sequencing was performed on peripheral blood, taken on day 0 of AZD1222 vaccination. The receptor's source is an adult in good health. Here the CDR3 reads CASSYSISFGAVPYQETQYF. In DNA, the CDR3 is TGTGCCAGCAGTTACTCCATTAGTTTCGGGGCGGTACCGTACCAAGAGACCCAGTACTTC.